This TCR beta chain was recovered during a study of T-cell reconstitution after alpha-beta-depleted transplantation in children. Molecular barcoding with unique molecular identifiers was used for the TCRbeta library. Via MiXCR, TCRdb re-called the PCR reads, giving one row per CDR3 protein. Here the sample spans about 600,000 distinct CDR3 sequences, 23% being singletons. There are many counts of this clonotype. The CDR3 sequence is 11 residues long. CDR1 SQVTM and CDR2 ANQGSEA come from the germline V gene. Trimming took off 4 bases at V and 7 bases at J, with 8 bases between the two ends. The gene calls are TRBV29-1 and TRBJ2-1, with D hard to call. Sequencing used PBMCs, mostly from graft donor cells, obtained 360 days after TCRalphabeta/CD19-depleted stem cell transplant. The clonotype originates from a boy under two years old who had a stem cell transplant for acute myeloid leukemia, so the T cells may come from the graft donor. The CDR3 nucleotides are TGCAGCGTTGTAGGAGAAAATGAGCAGTTCTTC. It encodes CSVVGENEQFF.